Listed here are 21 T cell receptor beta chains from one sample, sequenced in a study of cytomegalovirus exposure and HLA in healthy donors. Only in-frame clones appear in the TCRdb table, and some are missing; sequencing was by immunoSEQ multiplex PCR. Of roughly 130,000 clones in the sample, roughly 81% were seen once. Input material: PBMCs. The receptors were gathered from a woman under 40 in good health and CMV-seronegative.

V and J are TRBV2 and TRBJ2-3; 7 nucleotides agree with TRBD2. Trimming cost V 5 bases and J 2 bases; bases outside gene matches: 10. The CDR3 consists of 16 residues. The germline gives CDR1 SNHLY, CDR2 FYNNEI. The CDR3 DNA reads TGTGCCAGCAGTCCCTTCGGGACTAACCCCACAGATACGCAGTATTTT. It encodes CASSPFGTNPTDTQYF.

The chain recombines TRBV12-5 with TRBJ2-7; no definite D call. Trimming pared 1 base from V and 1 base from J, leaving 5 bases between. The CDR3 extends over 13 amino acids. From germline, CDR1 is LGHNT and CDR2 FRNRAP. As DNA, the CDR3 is TGTGCTAGTGGTTTGGCCTCTTCCTACGAGCAGTACTTC. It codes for CASGLASSYEQYF.

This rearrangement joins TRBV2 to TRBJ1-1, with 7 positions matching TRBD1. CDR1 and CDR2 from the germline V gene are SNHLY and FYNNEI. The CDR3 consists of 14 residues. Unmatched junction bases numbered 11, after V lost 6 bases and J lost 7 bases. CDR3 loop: CASREPNRGGEAFF. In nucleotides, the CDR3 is TGTGCCAGCAGGGAGCCGAACAGGGGTGGTGAAGCTTTCTTT.

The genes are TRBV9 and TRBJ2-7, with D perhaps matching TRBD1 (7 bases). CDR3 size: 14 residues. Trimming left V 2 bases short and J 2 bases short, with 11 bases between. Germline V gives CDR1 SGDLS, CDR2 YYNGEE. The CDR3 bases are TGTGCCAGCAGCGTGGACAGGAGGGCCTACGAGCAGTACTTC. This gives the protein CASSVDRRAYEQYF. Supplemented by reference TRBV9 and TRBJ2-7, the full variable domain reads DSGVTQTPKHLITATGQRVTLRCSPRSGDLSVYWYQQSLDQGLQFLIQYYNGEERAKGNILERFSAQQFPDLHSELNLSSLELGDSALYFCASSVDRRAYEQYFGPGTRLTVT.

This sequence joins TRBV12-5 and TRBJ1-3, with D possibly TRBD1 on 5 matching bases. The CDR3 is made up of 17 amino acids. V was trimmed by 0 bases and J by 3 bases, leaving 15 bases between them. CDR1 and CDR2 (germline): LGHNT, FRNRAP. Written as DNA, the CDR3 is TGTGCTAGTGGTTTGGTAGGGACTATCCTCGATGGAAACACCATATATTTT. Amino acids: CASGLVGTILDGNTIYF.

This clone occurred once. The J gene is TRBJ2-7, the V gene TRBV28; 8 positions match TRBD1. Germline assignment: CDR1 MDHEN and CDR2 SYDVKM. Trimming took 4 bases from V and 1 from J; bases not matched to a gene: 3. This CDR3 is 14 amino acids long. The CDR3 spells CASSSTGESYEQYF. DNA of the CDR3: TGTGCCAGCAGTTCGACAGGGGAGTCCTACGAGCAGTACTTC.

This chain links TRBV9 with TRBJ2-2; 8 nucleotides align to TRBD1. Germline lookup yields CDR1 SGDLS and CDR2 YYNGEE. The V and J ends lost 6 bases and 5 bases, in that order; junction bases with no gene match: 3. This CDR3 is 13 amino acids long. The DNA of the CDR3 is TGTGCCAGCAATCAGGGGGCTACCGGGGAGCTGTTTTTT. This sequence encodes CASNQGATGELFF.

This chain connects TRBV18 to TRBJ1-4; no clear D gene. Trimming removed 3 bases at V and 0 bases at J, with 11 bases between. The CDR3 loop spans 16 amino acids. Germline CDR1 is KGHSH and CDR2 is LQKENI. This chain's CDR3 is CASSPEGVATNEKLFF. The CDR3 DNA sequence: TGTGCCAGCTCACCGGAGGGCGTTGCAACTAATGAAAAACTGTTTTTT.

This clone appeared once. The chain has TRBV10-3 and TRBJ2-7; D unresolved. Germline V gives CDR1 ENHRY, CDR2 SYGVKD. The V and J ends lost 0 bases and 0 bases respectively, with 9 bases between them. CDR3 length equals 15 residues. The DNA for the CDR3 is TGTGCCATCAGTGAGTCGAGAGAGGCCTCCTACGAGCAGTACTTC. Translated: CAISESREASYEQYF.

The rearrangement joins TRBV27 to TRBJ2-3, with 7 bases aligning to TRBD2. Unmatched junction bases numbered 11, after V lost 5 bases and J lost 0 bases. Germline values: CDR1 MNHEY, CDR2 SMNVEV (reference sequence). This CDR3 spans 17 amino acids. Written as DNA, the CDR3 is TGTGCCAGCAGTCCTTTGCGGGGGTCCGCTAGCACAGATACGCAGTATTTT. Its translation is CASSPLRGSASTDTQYF.

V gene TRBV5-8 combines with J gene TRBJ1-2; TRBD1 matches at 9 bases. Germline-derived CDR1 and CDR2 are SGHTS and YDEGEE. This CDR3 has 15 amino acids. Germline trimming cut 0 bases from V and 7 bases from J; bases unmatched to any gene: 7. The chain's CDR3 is CASSLEGTGYLGYTF. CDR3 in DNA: TGTGCCAGCAGCTTGGAGGGGACAGGGTATCTTGGCTACACCTTC.

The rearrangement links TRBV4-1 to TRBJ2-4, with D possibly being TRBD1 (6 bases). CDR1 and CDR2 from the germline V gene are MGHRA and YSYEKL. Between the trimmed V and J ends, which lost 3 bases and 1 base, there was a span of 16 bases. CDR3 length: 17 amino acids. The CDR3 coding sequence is TGCGCCAGCAGCCACAACAGGGCCTCGGGGGCCAAAAACATTCAGTACTTC. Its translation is CASSHNRASGAKNIQYF.

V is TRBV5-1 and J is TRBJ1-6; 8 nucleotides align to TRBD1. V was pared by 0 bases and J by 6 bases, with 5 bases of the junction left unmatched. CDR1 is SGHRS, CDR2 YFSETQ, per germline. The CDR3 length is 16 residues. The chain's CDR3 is CASSLVAGGRNSPLHF. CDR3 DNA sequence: TGCGCCAGCAGCTTGGTTGCAGGGGGCCGTAATTCACCCCTCCACTTT.

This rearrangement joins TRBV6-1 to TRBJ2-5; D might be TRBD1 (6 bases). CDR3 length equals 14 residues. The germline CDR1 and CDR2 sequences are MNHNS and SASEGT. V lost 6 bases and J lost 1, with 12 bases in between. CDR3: CASSPNRVQETQYF. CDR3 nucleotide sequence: TGTGCCAGCAGCCCCAACAGGGTCCAAGAGACCCAGTACTTC.

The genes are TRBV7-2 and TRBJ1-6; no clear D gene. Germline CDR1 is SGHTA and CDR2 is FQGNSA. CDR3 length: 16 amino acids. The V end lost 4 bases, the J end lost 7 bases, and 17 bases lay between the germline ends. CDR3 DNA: TGTGCCAGCAGCTCACCCGGGCGGGGATCGAATTCACCCCTCCACTTT. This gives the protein CASSSPGRGSNSPLHF.

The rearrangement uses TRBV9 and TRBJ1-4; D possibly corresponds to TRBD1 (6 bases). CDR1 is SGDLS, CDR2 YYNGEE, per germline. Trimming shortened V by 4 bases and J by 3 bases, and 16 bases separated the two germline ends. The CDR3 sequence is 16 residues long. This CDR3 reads CASSPTVGGPNEKLFF. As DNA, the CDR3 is TGTGCCAGCAGCCCTACTGTCGGGGGGCCTAATGAAAAACTGTTTTTT.

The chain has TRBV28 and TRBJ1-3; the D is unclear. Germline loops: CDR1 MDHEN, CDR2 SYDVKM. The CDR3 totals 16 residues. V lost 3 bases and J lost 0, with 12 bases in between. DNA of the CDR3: TGTGCCAGCAGTTTTGCGTCCACCCTCTCTGGAAACACCATATATTTT. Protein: CASSFASTLSGNTIYF.

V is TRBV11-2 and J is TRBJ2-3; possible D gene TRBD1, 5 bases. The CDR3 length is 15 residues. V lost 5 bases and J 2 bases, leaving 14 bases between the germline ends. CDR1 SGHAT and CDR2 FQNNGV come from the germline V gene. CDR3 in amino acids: CASSPRQRHTDTQYF. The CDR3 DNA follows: TGTGCCAGCAGCCCGCGACAGCGACACACAGATACGCAGTATTTT.

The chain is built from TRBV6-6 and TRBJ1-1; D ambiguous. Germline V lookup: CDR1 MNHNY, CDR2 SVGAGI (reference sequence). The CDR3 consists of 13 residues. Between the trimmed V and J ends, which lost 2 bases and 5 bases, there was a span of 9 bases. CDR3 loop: CASSYTRGTEAFF. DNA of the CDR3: TGTGCCAGCAGTTACACTCGGGGAACTGAAGCTTTCTTT.

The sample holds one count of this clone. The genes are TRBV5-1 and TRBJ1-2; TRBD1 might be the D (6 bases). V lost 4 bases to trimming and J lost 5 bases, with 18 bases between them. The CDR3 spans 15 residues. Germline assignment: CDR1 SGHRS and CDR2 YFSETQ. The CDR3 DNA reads TGCGCCAGCAGCACTACCAGGGGATTCCGGTATGGCTACACCTTC. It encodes CASSTTRGFRYGYTF.

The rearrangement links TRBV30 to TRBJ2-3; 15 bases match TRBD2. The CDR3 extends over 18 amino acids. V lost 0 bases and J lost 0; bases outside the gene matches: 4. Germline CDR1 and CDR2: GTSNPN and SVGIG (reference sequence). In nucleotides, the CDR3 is TGTGCCTGGAGTGTACGGACTAGCGGGGGGGTTAGCACAGATACGCAGTATTTT. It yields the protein CAWSVRTSGGVSTDTQYF.